This T cell receptor beta chain came from a study of OX40 agonist ivuxolimab in advanced cancers. Findings and limits, study-wide: There were, on average, more expanded clones in CD8+ T cells than in CD4+.

On this clone: Antigen: not known.

The data were produced by immunoSEQ multiplex PCR, yet TCRdb's version contains in-frame clones alone and is incomplete. The sample lists more than 20,000 clones; roughly 80% were seen once. Germline V lookup: CDR1 SGHRS, CDR2 YFSETQ. J lost 0 bases, V lost 3 bases, and 13 bases had no gene match. This CDR3 is 18 amino acids long. This material consisted of CD4+ or CD8+ T cells sorted from blood, taken in a trial of the OX40 agonist ivuxolimab. This chain links TRBV5-1 with TRBJ2-3; 7 nucleotides match TRBD2. This sequence was found in an adult with an advanced solid tumor such as melanoma, head and neck, liver or kidney cancer. The CDR3 DNA is TGCGCCAGCAGCTCAGTAGGGACTATGAGCAGCAGCACAGATACGCAGTATTTT. Protein product: CASSSVGTMSSSTDTQYF.